The 24 T cell receptor beta chains given below trace back to one sample, sequenced in a study of OX40 agonist ivuxolimab in advanced cancers. Sequenced by immunoSEQ multiplex PCR; TCRdb stores in-frame clones only, minus some. The table shows 9,000 to 13,000 clones, with around 80% occurring only once. Specimen: CD4+ or CD8+ T cells sorted from blood, collected in a trial of the OX40 agonist ivuxolimab. These receptors all come from an adult with an advanced solid tumor such as melanoma, head and neck, liver or kidney cancer.

The rearrangement uses TRBV7-3 and TRBJ2-7, with 9 nucleotides matching TRBD1. CDR3 length: 13 amino acids. Germline V gives CDR1 SGHTA, CDR2 FQGTGA. With 4 bases clipped from V and 5 bases from J, the junction kept 3 bases outside the gene matches. The CDR3 region has the DNA TGTGCCAGCAGCTCGACAGGGGGTGACGAGCAGTACTTC. Translated: CASSSTGGDEQYF. Drawing the rest from reference TRBV7-3 and TRBJ2-7, the complete variable domain is GAGVSQTPSNKVTEKGKYVELRCDPISGHTALYWYRQSLGQGPEFLIYFQGTGAADDSGLPNDRFFAVRPEGSVSTLKIQRTERGDSAVYLCASSSTGGDEQYFGPGTRLTVT.

Relative to its sample, this clone is medium-sized. The V gene is TRBV5-4, the J gene TRBJ2-5, with 10 positions matching TRBD2. Per the germline V gene, CDR1 is SGHNT and CDR2 is YYREEE (reference sequence). The V gene end was trimmed by 1 base and the J gene end by 0 bases; junction bases not matched to a gene: 3. The CDR3 covers 16 residues. CDR3 protein: CASSLQLAGYQETQYF. CDR3 sequence (DNA): TGTGCCAGCAGCTTGCAACTAGCGGGGTACCAAGAGACCCAGTACTTC. Together with reference TRBV5-4 and TRBJ2-5, the CDR3 gives the full variable domain: ETGVTQSPTHLIKTRGQQVTLRCSSQSGHNTVSWYQQALGQGPQFIFQYYREEENGRGNFPPRFSGLQFPNYSSELNVNALELDDSALYLCASSLQLAGYQETQYFGPGTRLLVL.

In nucleotides, the CDR3 is TGTGCCAGCAGCCCAGGGGCAGATACGCAGTATTTT. Translation: CASSPGADTQYF. The chain recombines TRBV5-6 with TRBJ2-3; weak D call: TRBD1 (6 bases). The CDR3 runs 12 residues. The germline CDR1 and CDR2 sequences are SGHDT and YYEEEE. Trimming removed 4 bases at V and 4 bases at J, with 7 bases between.

The chain carries TRBV27 and TRBJ2-2; D might be TRBD1 (5 bases). The germline CDR1 and CDR2 sequences are MNHEY and SMNVEV (reference sequence). The CDR3 is 15 residues long. Trimming took off 1 base at V and 1 base at J, with 7 bases between the two ends. The CDR3 DNA is TGTGCCAGCAGTTTATACAGGAAGAACACCGGGGAGCTGTTTTTT. It codes for CASSLYRKNTGELFF.

V and J are TRBV6-1 and TRBJ1-3, with 9 bases that match TRBD1. V lost 6 bases and J lost 3; bases outside the gene matches: 3. This CDR3 region has 14 residues. Germline V CDR1 and CDR2: MNHNS, SASEGT. The CDR3 region is CASRQGALGNTIYF. CDR3 nucleotide sequence: TGTGCCAGCAGACAGGGGGCTCTTGGAAACACCATATATTTT.

The gene calls are TRBV30 and TRBJ2-7; D is undetermined. This CDR3 is 12 amino acids long. Trimming pared 1 base from V and 1 base from J, leaving 5 bases between. Germline lookup yields CDR1 GTSNPN and CDR2 SVGIG (reference sequence). The CDR3 spells CAWSDPSYEQYF. The DNA of the CDR3 is TGTGCCTGGAGTGACCCTTCCTACGAGCAGTACTTC.

This chain joins TRBV19 and TRBJ2-7, with 9 positions matching TRBD1. This CDR3 contains 15 residues. CDR1 and CDR2 from the germline V gene are LNHDA and SQIVND (reference sequence). Trimming removed 5 bases from V and 4 bases from J; junction bases left unmatched: 9. Here the CDR3 reads CASSPEDRGLYEQYF. Here the CDR3 DNA reads TGTGCCAGTAGTCCTGAGGACAGGGGTCTTTACGAGCAGTACTTC.

The gene calls are TRBV11-2 and TRBJ2-2, with D possibly being TRBD2 (5 bases). Germline CDR1 is SGHAT and CDR2 is FQNNGV. V lost 2 bases and J lost 0, with 10 bases in between. The CDR3 loop spans 16 amino acids. CDR3 in DNA: TGTGCCAGCAGCTTATTGGTACTAGCGAACACCGGGGAGCTGTTTTTT. Protein product: CASSLLVLANTGELFF.

The chain recombines TRBV10-3 with TRBJ2-3, with 8 bases fitting TRBD2. V dropped 0 bases and J dropped 7; count of bases not matched to a gene: 3. CDR3 size: 14 residues. Germline V gives CDR1 ENHRY, CDR2 SYGVKD. CDR3 protein: CAISESGGGHTQYF. The CDR3 DNA follows: TGTGCCATCAGTGAGTCGGGCGGGGGGCATACGCAGTATTTT.

In its sample, this clone was seen once. This chain joins TRBV6-6 and TRBJ1-1; D is uncertain. The CDR3 has 14 residues. Germline assignment: CDR1 MNHNY and CDR2 SVGAGI (reference sequence). The V and J ends lost 1 base and 1 base respectively, with 7 bases between them. The CDR3 protein is CASSYFSGNTEAFF. The CDR3 bases are TGTGCCAGCAGTTACTTTTCAGGGAACACTGAAGCTTTCTTT.

The J gene is TRBJ1-1, the V gene TRBV9; D perhaps matches TRBD1 (5 bases). V was shortened by 4 bases and J by 3 bases, with 13 bases between the two germline ends. Germline CDR1 SGDLS, CDR2 YYNGEE. The CDR3 covers 14 residues. CDR3 in DNA: TGTGCCAGCAGCCCTTACGACAGTTACACTGAAGCTTTCTTT. It codes for CASSPYDSYTEAFF.

The rearrangement links TRBV7-9 to TRBJ2-1; TRBD2 might be the D (6 bases). The germline V gene encodes CDR1 SEHNR and CDR2 FQNEAQ (reference sequence). This CDR3 has 14 residues. V dropped 2 bases and J dropped 4 bases, with 9 bases sitting between them. For the CDR3, the DNA is TGTGCCAGCAGCTTACCGGGGGTATACAATGAGCAGTTCTTC. Its translation is CASSLPGVYNEQFF.

J is TRBJ2-3 and V is TRBV6-4, with 11 bases fitting TRBD2. The CDR3 runs to 16 residues. V dropped 6 bases and J dropped 4; count of bases not matched to a gene: 9. Germline V gives CDR1 MRHNA, CDR2 SNTAGT. DNA of the CDR3: TGTGCCAGCAGACCCACTAGCGGGAGTTTAGCAGATACGCAGTATTTT. Protein: CASRPTSGSLADTQYF.

This clone showed up just once. The chain couples TRBV4-2 to TRBJ2-2; D gene uncertain. The CDR3 spans 14 residues. Germline V gives CDR1 LGHNA, CDR2 YNFKEQ. With 3 bases removed from V and 0 bases from J, the gap between germline ends came to 5 bases. The CDR3 protein is CASSHQANTGELFF. In nucleotides, the CDR3 is TGTGCCAGCAGCCATCAGGCGAACACCGGGGAGCTGTTTTTT.

Regarding this clone: The junction departs from the called germline gene at one end, perhaps through a read error. The gene calls are TRBV7-7 and TRBJ2-3; 7 bases are a match to TRBD1. Germline V gene sequence: CDR1 SSHAT, CDR2 FNYEAQ (reference sequence). The CDR3 is 15 residues long. The CDR3 is CASSPKQGRTDTQYF. The CDR3 DNA reads as TGTGCTAGCAGCCCCAAACAGGGGCGCACAGATACGCAGTATTTT.

This chain links TRBV2 with TRBJ1-3, with 11 nucleotides matching TRBD1. V trimming: 9 bases; J trimming: 6 bases; junction bases outside the gene matches: 7. CDR3 size: 14 residues. CDR1 SNHLY and CDR2 FYNNEI come from the germline V gene. As DNA, the CDR3 is TGTGCCAGTGCACCGGGACAGGGGGTAAACACCATATATTTT. Translating gives CASAPGQGVNTIYF.

This clone rates as medium-sized. This sequence joins TRBV27 and TRBJ1-1, with 9 bases that match TRBD1. V dropped 6 bases and J dropped 5; count of bases not matched to a gene: 10. CDR1 and CDR2 (germline): MNHEY, SMNVEV (reference sequence). The length of the CDR3 is 15 residues. CDR3 region: CASSDQGQGWTEAFF. As DNA, the CDR3 is TGTGCCAGCAGCGACCAGGGACAGGGATGGACTGAAGCTTTCTTT.

V is TRBV10-2 and J is TRBJ2-1; 10 positions agree with TRBD2. This CDR3 is built from 14 residues. Germline CDR1 WSHSY, CDR2 SAAADI. The V segment lost 10 bases and the J segment 5 bases; nucleotides outside the gene matches: 8. The CDR3, as DNA: TGCGCCACCCGTCTAGCGGGAGTGGACAATGAGCAGTTCTTC. Its translation: CATRLAGVDNEQFF.

The chain is built from TRBV27 and TRBJ2-3; possible D gene TRBD1, 5 bases. The CDR3 length is 15 residues. The germline V gene encodes CDR1 MNHEY and CDR2 SMNVEV (reference sequence). The ends were cut back, 5 bases at V and 2 bases at J, with 14 bases in the middle. This chain's CDR3 is CASSPGPSNTDTQYF. CDR3 nucleotides: TGTGCCAGCAGTCCAGGGCCATCTAACACAGATACGCAGTATTTT.

The chain recombines TRBV10-3 with TRBJ2-5; weak D call: TRBD1 (6 bases). Per the germline V gene, CDR1 is ENHRY and CDR2 is SYGVKD. The germline V and J ends were trimmed by 6 bases and 2 bases, with 10 bases remaining between them. The CDR3 covers 13 residues. CDR3 region: CAIRLDSQETQYF. The DNA for the CDR3 is TGTGCCATCAGACTGGACAGTCAAGAGACCCAGTACTTC.

This clone showed up just a few times. V gene TRBV7-9 combines with J gene TRBJ1-5, with D maybe TRBD1 (6 bases). CDR1 and CDR2 from the germline V gene are SEHNR and FQNEAQ (reference sequence). V lost 2 bases and J lost 4, with 9 bases in between. This CDR3 region has 14 residues. CDR3 DNA sequence: TGTGCCAGCAGCTTATGGGACACGAATCAGCCCCAGCATTTT. It yields the protein CASSLWDTNQPQHF.

This clone was seen once. CDR3 DNA: TGTGCCTGGCAGGGTCAATCGACTAATGAAAAACTGTTTTTT. Translating gives CAWQGQSTNEKLFF. The chain carries TRBV30 and TRBJ1-4, with a tentative D call TRBD1 (5 bases). V was trimmed by 5 bases and J by 2 bases, leaving 12 bases between them. This CDR3 spans 14 amino acids. Germline CDR1 reads GTSNPN; CDR2 reads SVGIG (reference sequence).

The V and J genes are TRBV23-1 and TRBJ2-7; possible D gene TRBD1, 6 bases. TRBV23-1 is sorted into the ORF group, with uncertain function. The germline V and J ends were trimmed by 3 bases and 0 bases, with 9 bases remaining between them. CDR3 length: 14 amino acids. In DNA form, the CDR3 reads TGCGCCAGCAGTCAGAAAGGGGGCTCCTACGAGCAGTACTTC. Translating gives CASSQKGGSYEQYF.

The genes are TRBV7-9 and TRBJ2-3, with D tentatively TRBD2 (5 bases). V was cut by 1 base and J by 2 bases, with 13 bases left in between. The CDR3 runs 16 residues. Germline assignment: CDR1 SEHNR and CDR2 FQNEAQ (reference sequence). CDR3 coding DNA: TGTGCCAGCAGCTTAGAGCCTAGCACTTACACAGATACGCAGTATTTT. Translation: CASSLEPSTYTDTQYF.